A single sample gave rise to the 32 T cell receptor beta chains below, sequenced in a study of cytomegalovirus exposure and HLA in healthy donors. In the PCR, 60 Vbeta and 13 Jbeta primers were used. Measured with immunoSEQ multiplex PCR; TCRdb has only the in-frame clones, and not every one. The sample holds tens of thousands of clones. Sequenced: PBMCs. These TCRs come from a man aged 35 to 55 in good health and CMV-seropositive.

The genes are TRBV10-1 and TRBJ2-3; TRBD2 matches 11 bases. J lost 4 bases, V lost 0 bases, and 6 bases had no gene match. The CDR3 is 17 amino acids. The germline gives CDR1 WNHNN, CDR2 SYGVQD (reference sequence). The CDR3 DNA follows: TGCGCCAGCAGTGAGTCTGAGACTAGCGGGAACGCAGATACGCAGTATTTT. As protein: CASSESETSGNADTQYF.

The CDR3 reads CASSYSGTGYYEQYF. The CDR3 DNA reads as TGTGCCAGCAGCTACTCCGGGACAGGGTACTACGAGCAGTACTTC. The chain carries TRBV28 and TRBJ2-7; 9 bases map to TRBD1. Germline V gene data show CDR1 as MDHEN and CDR2 as SYDVKM. Germline trimming cut 6 bases from V and 3 bases from J; bases unmatched to any gene: 9. The CDR3 has 15 residues.

The genes are TRBV29-1 and TRBJ2-3; 9 bases agree with TRBD1. With V trimmed by 4 bases and J by 7 bases, 12 bases remained unmatched. CDR3 size: 15 residues. Germline CDR1 is SQVTM and CDR2 is ANQGSEA. CDR3 in DNA: TGCAGCGTTGGTTCTTCACAGGGGGCTCCTTATACGCAGTATTTT. Protein: CSVGSSQGAPYTQYF.

V is TRBV19 and J is TRBJ1-5, with D tentatively TRBD1 (6 bases). The CDR3 contains 15 residues. Trimming shortened V by 1 base and J by 4 bases, and 11 bases separated the two germline ends. Germline V gene lookup returns CDR1 LNHDA and CDR2 SQIVND (reference sequence). DNA of the CDR3: TGTGCCAGTAGTATAGGGTTACAGGGAAATCAGCCCCAGCATTTT. Its protein product is CASSIGLQGNQPQHF.

The chain couples TRBV25-1 to TRBJ2-7; 15 bases are shared with TRBD2. CDR1 and CDR2 (germline): MGHDK, SYGVNS. Trimming took 7 bases from V and 6 from J; bases not matched to a gene: 13. The CDR3 contains 17 residues. The CDR3 loop is CASKTGLAGGPFSEQYF. In nucleotides, the CDR3 is TGTGCCAGCAAAACAGGACTAGCGGGAGGGCCATTTTCCGAGCAGTACTTC.

This sequence joins TRBV7-6 and TRBJ2-7; 13 positions match TRBD2. The CDR3 consists of 16 residues. The V gene's germline CDR1 is SGHVS and CDR2 FNYEAQ. V lost 1 base, J lost 2 bases, and 2 bases stayed unmatched. CDR3 amino acids: CASSLGTSGSPYEQYF. DNA of the CDR3: TGTGCCAGCAGCTTAGGGACTAGCGGGAGCCCCTACGAGCAGTACTTC.

The chain combines TRBV5-1 with TRBJ2-7; 10 bases fit TRBD1. CDR3 length: 15 amino acids. Trimming cost V 0 bases and J 7 bases; bases outside gene matches: 7. Germline CDR1 SGHRS, CDR2 YFSETQ. The CDR3 DNA follows: TGCGCCAGCAGCTTGGTGACAGGGGGCCGGGGAGAGCAGTACTTC. The encoded protein is CASSLVTGGRGEQYF.

This rearrangement joins TRBV7-9 to TRBJ2-3, with 7 bases matching TRBD2. CDR3 length: 14 residues. CDR1 is SEHNR, CDR2 FQNEAQ, per germline (reference sequence). V dropped 4 bases and J dropped 3; count of bases not matched to a gene: 4. The CDR3 sequence: CASSSWGLTDTQYF. CDR3 in DNA: TGTGCCAGCAGCTCCTGGGGACTAACAGATACGCAGTATTTT.

The gene calls are TRBV11-3 and TRBJ2-5; 12 positions match TRBD2. The J call could be wrong; TRBJ2-7 is a better fit for the DNA end. CDR1 is SGHNT and CDR2 is YENEEA in the germline V gene. This CDR3 spans 15 amino acids. The CDR3, as DNA: TGTGCCAGCAGCTTAGGACTAGCGGGAGTCAACGAGCAGTACTTC. Translation gives CASSLGLAGVNEQYF.

This chain uses TRBV2 with TRBJ2-7; TRBD2 matches at 7 bases. Trimming at V came to 0 bases and at J to 5 bases, leaving 10 bases not matched to a gene. CDR3 length equals 16 residues. Germline CDR1 SNHLY, CDR2 FYNNEI. DNA for the CDR3: TGTGCCAGCAGTGAAGCAGGTCAGGGCGGGAGCGACGAGCAGTACTTC. It is translated as CASSEAGQGGSDEQYF.

The rearrangement links TRBV7-2 to TRBJ2-4; TRBD2 is a possible D gene (5 bases). The CDR3 runs 13 residues. V was trimmed by 5 bases and J by 0 bases, leaving 5 bases between them. CDR1 and CDR2 (germline): SGHTA, FQGNSA. The DNA of the CDR3 is TGTGCCAGCAGCGGACTAGCCAAAAACATTCAGTACTTC. This sequence encodes CASSGLAKNIQYF.

The chain couples TRBV9 to TRBJ2-5; 7 positions match TRBD2. The CDR3 contains 15 residues. Germline CDR1 and CDR2: SGDLS and YYNGEE. Trimming removed 9 bases from V and 3 bases from J; junction bases left unmatched: 14. The CDR3 region is CAIPPGGGTKETQYF. CDR3 DNA sequence: TGTGCCATTCCGCCGGGAGGAGGGACCAAAGAGACCCAGTACTTC.

The chain combines TRBV11-2 with TRBJ2-7; D is uncertain. With 2 bases removed from V and 6 bases from J, the gap between germline ends came to 14 bases. The length of the CDR3 is 14 residues. CDR1 and CDR2 (germline): SGHAT, FQNNGV. The DNA for the CDR3 is TGTGCCAGCAGCTTACCCGAGAGATCGAGCGAGCAGTACTTC. Its translation: CASSLPERSSEQYF.

The chain employs TRBV7-9 and TRBJ1-5, with D uncertain. The CDR3 sequence is 16 residues long. Trimming removed 5 bases at V and 0 bases at J, with 14 bases between. Germline values: CDR1 SEHNR, CDR2 FQNEAQ (reference sequence). The CDR3 sequence: CASSPIHVLSNQPQHF. CDR3 sequence (DNA): TGTGCCAGCAGCCCAATACACGTCCTTAGCAATCAGCCCCAGCATTTT.

The chain couples TRBV5-6 to TRBJ1-5; unclear D gene. Between the trimmed V and J ends, which lost 4 bases and 0 bases, there was a span of 14 bases. Germline V gene lookup returns CDR1 SGHDT and CDR2 YYEEEE. The CDR3 covers 16 residues. The CDR3 here is CASSNYGGYSNQPQHF. As DNA, the CDR3 is TGTGCCAGCAGCAACTATGGAGGTTATAGCAATCAGCCCCAGCATTTT.

The genes are TRBV7-9 and TRBJ2-2; 8 nucleotides match TRBD2. The V gene's germline CDR1 is SEHNR and CDR2 FQNEAQ (reference sequence). This CDR3 region has 15 residues. The ends lost 11 bases at V and 4 bases at J; junction bases unmatched: 12. The DNA for the CDR3 is TGTGCCCGGCCCCGGGAGGGCCGGAGCACCGGGGAGCTGTTTTTT. It is translated as CARPREGRSTGELFF.

The rearrangement links TRBV2 to TRBJ2-5; no clear D. V shed 7 bases and J shed 2 bases, with 11 bases lying between them. CDR1 and CDR2 (germline): SNHLY, FYNNEI. This CDR3 spans 13 amino acids. The CDR3: CASKARLQETQYF. In nucleotides, the CDR3 is TGTGCCAGCAAGGCTAGGCTTCAAGAGACCCAGTACTTC.

This chain links TRBV28 with TRBJ1-1; tentatively, D is TRBD1 (5 bases). There are 12 residues in the CDR3. Germline values: CDR1 MDHEN, CDR2 SYDVKM. V lost 3 bases to trimming and J lost 12 bases, with 14 bases between them. CDR3 nucleotides: TGTGCCAGCAGTTTGGAGAGACAGCGAACTTTCTTT. It specifies CASSLERQRTFF.

This chain links TRBV10-3 with TRBJ2-7; the match to TRBD2 covers 10 bases. After removal of 4 bases from V and 3 bases from J, the junction contained 9 bases not matched to a gene. Germline CDR1 is ENHRY and CDR2 is SYGVKD. The length of the CDR3 is 16 residues. CDR3 protein: CAISGGKTSGFYEQYF. For the CDR3, the DNA is TGTGCCATCAGTGGAGGGAAGACTAGCGGGTTCTACGAGCAGTACTTC.

The V call is TRBV19, the J call TRBJ1-1, with no clear D. Per germline, CDR1 LNHDA and CDR2 SQIVND (reference sequence). This CDR3 has 13 residues. V shed 1 base and J shed 6 bases, with 9 bases lying between them. CDR3 sequence (DNA): TGTGCCAGTAGTATAGTCGGGTGGGCTGAAGCTTTCTTT. Encoded protein: CASSIVGWAEAFF.

The CDR3 nucleotides read TGTGCCAGCAGCGTAAATCCCTCACAGGGGGTATACTCCTACAATGAGCAGTTCTTC. Its protein product is CASSVNPSQGVYSYNEQFF. The rearrangement joins TRBV9 to TRBJ2-1; 8 bases match TRBD1. The germline CDR1 and CDR2 sequences are SGDLS and YYNGEE. There are 19 residues in the CDR3. The V gene end was trimmed by 1 base and the J gene end by 0 bases; junction bases not matched to a gene: 12.

The CDR3 protein is CASSPLAASSYEQYF. DNA for the CDR3: TGTGCCAGCAGTCCACTAGCGGCGAGCTCCTACGAGCAGTACTTC. The chain links TRBV27 to TRBJ2-7, with TRBD2 matching over 8 bases. The CDR3 loop spans 15 amino acids. V gave up 5 bases and J gave up 0 bases; unmatched junction bases: 6. Germline CDR1 MNHEY, CDR2 SMNVEV (reference sequence).

This sequence joins TRBV29-1 and TRBJ2-1; perhaps TRBD2 as D (6 bases). The CDR3 loop spans 15 amino acids. The V end was cut by 7 bases, the J end by 3 bases, with 19 bases between. Germline CDR1 reads SQVTM; CDR2 reads ANQGSEA. The CDR3 bases are TGCAGCGGTGCCACCGGGACTCCAGTCTACAATGAGCAGTTCTTC. It specifies CSGATGTPVYNEQFF.

The rearrangement joins TRBV28 to TRBJ1-3; no clear D gene. The V end was cut by 4 bases, the J end by 4 bases, with 20 bases between. The germline V gene encodes CDR1 MDHEN and CDR2 SYDVKM. The CDR3 runs 17 residues. The CDR3 sequence: CASSSSTPGGFGNTIYF. In DNA form, the CDR3 reads TGTGCCAGCAGTTCGAGCACCCCTGGAGGATTCGGAAACACCATATATTTT.

The chain employs TRBV5-1 and TRBJ2-7; D is possibly TRBD1 (5 bases). CDR1 is SGHRS, CDR2 YFSETQ, per germline. V dropped 5 bases and J dropped 0 bases, with 15 bases sitting between them. The CDR3 spans 15 residues. This CDR3 is CASRMGLQSSYEQYF. For the CDR3, the DNA is TGCGCCAGCAGGATGGGGCTTCAGAGCTCCTACGAGCAGTACTTC. Supplemented by reference TRBV5-1 and TRBJ2-7, the full variable domain reads KAGVTQTPRYLIKTRGQQVTLSCSPISGHRSVSWYQQTPGQGLQFLFEYFSETQRNKGNFPGRFSGRQFSNSRSEMNVSTLELGDSALYLCASRMGLQSSYEQYFGPGTRLTVT.

The chain has TRBV19 and TRBJ2-3; 7 nucleotides align to TRBD1. V was clipped by 3 bases and J by 2 bases; unmatched bases: 11. The germline gives CDR1 LNHDA, CDR2 SQIVND (reference sequence). This CDR3 comprises 17 residues. CDR3 residues: CASSISGARGYTDTQYF. In DNA form, the CDR3 reads TGTGCCAGTAGTATTAGTGGGGCCAGGGGGTACACAGATACGCAGTATTTT.

The chain uses TRBV5-1 and TRBJ2-1, with 8 bases fitting TRBD2. The CDR3 sequence is 14 residues long. In germline, CDR1 is SGHRS, CDR2 YFSETQ. After removal of 1 base from V and 6 bases from J, the junction contained 3 bases not matched to a gene. The CDR3 here is CASSLIGTSNEQFF. CDR3 DNA sequence: TGCGCCAGCAGCTTGATCGGGACTAGCAATGAGCAGTTCTTC.

The genes are TRBV7-9 and TRBJ1-1; 9 bases map to TRBD1. V lost 4 bases and J lost 1; bases outside the gene matches: 1. The CDR3 runs 14 residues. The germline gives CDR1 SEHNR, CDR2 FQNEAQ (reference sequence). This CDR3 is CASSSGQGNTEAFF. The CDR3, as DNA: TGTGCCAGCAGCTCGGGACAGGGGAACACTGAAGCTTTCTTT.

The chain couples TRBV10-2 to TRBJ2-7, with TRBD1 matching over 7 bases. V shed 10 bases, J shed 2 bases, and the junction held 11 bases outside the gene matches. This CDR3 has 14 residues. Germline-derived CDR1 and CDR2 are WSHSY and SAAADI. The CDR3 nucleotides read TGCGCCACCGAAGTGGGGACAGAAACCTACGAGCAGTACTTC. It is translated as CATEVGTETYEQYF.

The chain carries TRBV28 and TRBJ1-2, with 8 bases aligning to TRBD1. CDR3 length equals 14 residues. Germline values: CDR1 MDHEN, CDR2 SYDVKM. V was pared by 2 bases and J by 7 bases, with 6 bases of the junction left unmatched. Written as DNA, the CDR3 is TGTGCCAGCAGTTTAGCAGGGGGCACGGGTGGCTACACCTTC. The encoded protein is CASSLAGGTGGYTF.

The chain has TRBV6-1 and TRBJ2-7; 9 bases are shared with TRBD2. Germline lookup yields CDR1 MNHNS and CDR2 SASEGT. This CDR3 spans 14 amino acids. The V segment lost 6 bases and the J segment 0 bases; nucleotides outside the gene matches: 3. The CDR3 region is CASRASGDSYEQYF. CDR3 DNA sequence: TGTGCCAGCAGGGCTAGCGGGGACTCCTACGAGCAGTACTTC.

The rearrangement uses TRBV5-8 and TRBJ1-5; D gene ambiguous. V was pared by 0 bases and J by 4 bases, with 5 bases between. This CDR3 region has 13 residues. The germline CDR1 and CDR2 sequences are SGHTS and YDEGEE. As DNA, the CDR3 is TGTGCCAGCAGCTTGGAACAGAATCAGCCCCAGCATTTT. This encodes CASSLEQNQPQHF.